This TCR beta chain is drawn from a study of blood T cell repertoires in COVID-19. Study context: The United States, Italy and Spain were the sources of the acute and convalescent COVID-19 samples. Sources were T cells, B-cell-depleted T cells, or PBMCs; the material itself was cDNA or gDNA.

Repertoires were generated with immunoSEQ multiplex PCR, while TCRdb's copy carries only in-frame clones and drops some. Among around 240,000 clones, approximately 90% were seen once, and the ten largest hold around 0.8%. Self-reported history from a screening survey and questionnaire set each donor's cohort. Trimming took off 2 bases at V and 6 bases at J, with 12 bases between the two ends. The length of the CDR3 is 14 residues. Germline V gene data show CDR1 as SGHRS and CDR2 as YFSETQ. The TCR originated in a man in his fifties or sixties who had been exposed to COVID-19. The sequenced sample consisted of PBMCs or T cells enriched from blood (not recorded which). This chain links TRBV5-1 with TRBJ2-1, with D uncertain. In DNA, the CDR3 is TGCGCCAGCAGCTTCCGCGAGGTGGGCAATGAGCAGTTCTTC. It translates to CASSFREVGNEQFF.